These T cell receptor beta chains were read from a single sample in a study of cytomegalovirus exposure and HLA in healthy donors. Profiled with immunoSEQ multiplex PCR; TCRdb holds only in-frame clones, not every one. The sample has 70,000 to 95,000 clones; less than 80% are singletons. What was sequenced was PBMCs. The receptors originated from a human donor in good health. CDR3s include the opening cysteine and the closing phenylalanine or tryptophan.

J: TRBJ2-1; V: TRBV6-1; CDR3: CASRTPWTSSEQFF
J: TRBJ1-1; V: TRBV27; CDR3: CASSLLGGDPEAFF
J: TRBJ1-6; V: TRBV21-1; CDR3: CASSSRTGASYNSPLHF
J: TRBJ1-1; V: TRBV4-1; CDR3: CASSRADRNPEAFF
J: TRBJ1-5; V: TRBV30; CDR3: CAWSLLQGDNRPQHF
J: TRBJ1-4; V: TRBV21-1; CDR3: CASSKQRGNEKLFF
J: TRBJ1-1; V: TRBV6-5; CDR3: CASSLTELNTEAFF
J: TRBJ1-1; V: TRBV6-5; CDR3: CASSYETGTAFF
J: TRBJ2-2; V: TRBV4-3; CDR3: CASSQEPRTNTGELFF
J: TRBJ2-1; V: TRBV7-9; CDR3: CASSYGTSGGGEQFF
J: TRBJ1-6; V: TRBV25-1; CDR3: CASSNSYYSPLHF
J: TRBJ1-5; V: TRBV18; CDR3: CASSPSAVNQPQHF